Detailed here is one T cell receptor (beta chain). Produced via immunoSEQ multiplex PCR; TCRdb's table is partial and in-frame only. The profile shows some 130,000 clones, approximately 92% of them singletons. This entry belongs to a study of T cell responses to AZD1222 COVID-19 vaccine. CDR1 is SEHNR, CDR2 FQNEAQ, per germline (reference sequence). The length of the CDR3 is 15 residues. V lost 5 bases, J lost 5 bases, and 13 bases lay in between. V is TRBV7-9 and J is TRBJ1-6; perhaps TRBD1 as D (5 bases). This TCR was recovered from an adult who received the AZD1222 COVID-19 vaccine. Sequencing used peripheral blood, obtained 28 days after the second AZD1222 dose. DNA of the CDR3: TGTGCCAGCAGCCCTTTTCAGACAGATAATTCACCCCTCCACTTT. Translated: CASSPFQTDNSPLHF.